The entry that follows covers one TCR beta chain sequence. These data are taken from a study of T cells in Graves' hyperthyroidism and ophthalmopathy. In the study overall: Peripheral blood collection took place at initial diagnosis, before any treatment.

From RNA transcripts, TCR beta CDR3 regions were amplified. Initially, a first-round RT-PCR of the TCR CDR3 employed the HTBI primer set. TCRdb re-analysed the multiplex PCR reads in MiXCR, keeping a single row per CDR3 protein. Of some 550,000 distinct CDR3 sequences listed, 15% to 20% were seen once; the top ten hold less than 3.5%. The germline V gene encodes CDR1 DFQATT and CDR2 SNEGSKA (reference sequence). This CDR3 is 13 amino acids long. V lost 4 bases to trimming and J lost 4 bases; unmatched junction nucleotides: 3. The chain combines TRBV20-1 with TRBJ2-7; 11 positions agree with TRBD1. This sequence originates from a woman aged 40-49 years with Graves' ophthalmopathy. Sequencing used blood. The CDR3 is CSATGTGGYEQYF. Here the CDR3 DNA reads TGCAGTGCTACCGGGACAGGGGGGTACGAGCAGTACTTC.